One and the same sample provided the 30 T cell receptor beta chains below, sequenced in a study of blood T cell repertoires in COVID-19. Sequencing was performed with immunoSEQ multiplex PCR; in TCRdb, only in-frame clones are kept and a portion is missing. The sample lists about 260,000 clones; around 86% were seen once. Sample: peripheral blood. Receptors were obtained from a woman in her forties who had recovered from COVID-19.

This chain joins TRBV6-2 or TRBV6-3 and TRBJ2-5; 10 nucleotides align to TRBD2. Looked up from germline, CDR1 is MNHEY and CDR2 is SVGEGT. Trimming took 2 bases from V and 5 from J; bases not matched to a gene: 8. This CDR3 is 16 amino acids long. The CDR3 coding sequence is TGTGCCAGCAGTTACGATATAGCGGGAGGAGCGGAGACCCAGTACTTC. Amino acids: CASSYDIAGGAETQYF.

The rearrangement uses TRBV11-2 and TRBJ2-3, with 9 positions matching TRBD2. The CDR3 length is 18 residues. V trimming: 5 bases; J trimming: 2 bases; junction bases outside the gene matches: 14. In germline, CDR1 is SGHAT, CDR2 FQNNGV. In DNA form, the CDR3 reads TGTGCCAGCAGCCCTACTGCGGGGGGGGCTCGTTTCACAGATACGCAGTATTTT. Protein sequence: CASSPTAGGARFTDTQYF.

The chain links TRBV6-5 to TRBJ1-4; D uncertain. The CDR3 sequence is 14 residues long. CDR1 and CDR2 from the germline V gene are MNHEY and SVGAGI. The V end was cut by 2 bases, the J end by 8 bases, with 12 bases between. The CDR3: CASSYTRLWEKLFF. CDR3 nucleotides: TGTGCCAGCAGTTACACCAGGCTTTGGGAAAAACTGTTTTTT.

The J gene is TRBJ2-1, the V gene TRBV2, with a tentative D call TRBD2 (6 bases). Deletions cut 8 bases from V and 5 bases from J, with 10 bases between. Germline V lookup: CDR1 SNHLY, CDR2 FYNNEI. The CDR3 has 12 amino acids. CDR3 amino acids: CASRDFNNEQFF. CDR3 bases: TGTGCCAGCCGGGACTTCAACAATGAGCAGTTCTTC.

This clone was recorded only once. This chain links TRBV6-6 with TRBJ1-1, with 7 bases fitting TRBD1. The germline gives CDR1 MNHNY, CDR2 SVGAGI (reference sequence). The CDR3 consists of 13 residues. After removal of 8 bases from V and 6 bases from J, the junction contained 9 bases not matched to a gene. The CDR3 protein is CASGQERGAEAFF. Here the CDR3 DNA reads TGTGCCAGCGGACAGGAAAGAGGGGCTGAAGCTTTCTTT.

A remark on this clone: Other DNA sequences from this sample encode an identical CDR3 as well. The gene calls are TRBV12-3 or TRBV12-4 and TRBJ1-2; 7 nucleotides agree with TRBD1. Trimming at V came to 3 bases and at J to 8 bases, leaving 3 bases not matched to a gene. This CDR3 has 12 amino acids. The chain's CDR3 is CASSLNRGGYTF. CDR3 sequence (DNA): TGTGCCAGCAGTTTGAACAGGGGAGGCTACACCTTC.

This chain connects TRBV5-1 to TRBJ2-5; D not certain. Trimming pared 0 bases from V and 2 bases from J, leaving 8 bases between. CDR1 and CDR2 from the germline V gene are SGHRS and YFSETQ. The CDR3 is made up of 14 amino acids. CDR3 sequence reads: CASSLATQQETQYF. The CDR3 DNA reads TGCGCCAGCAGCTTGGCGACACAACAAGAGACCCAGTACTTC.

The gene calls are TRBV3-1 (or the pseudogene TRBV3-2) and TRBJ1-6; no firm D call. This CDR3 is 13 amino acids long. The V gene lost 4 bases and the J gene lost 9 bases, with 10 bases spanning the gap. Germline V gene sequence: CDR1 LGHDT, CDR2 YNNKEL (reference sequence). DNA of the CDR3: TGTGCCAGCAGCCGGACTGAGGGTTCACCCCTCCACTTT. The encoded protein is CASSRTEGSPLHF.

The CDR3 region is CASSSRRSGDEQYF. For the CDR3, the DNA is TGTGCCAGCAGCTCTCGTCGAAGCGGGGACGAGCAGTACTTC. This chain connects TRBV5-5 to TRBJ2-7, with TRBD2 matching over 7 bases. Unmatched junction bases numbered 8, after V lost 3 bases and J lost 5 bases. This CDR3 region has 14 residues. Germline V lookup: CDR1 SGHKS, CDR2 YYEKEE (reference sequence).

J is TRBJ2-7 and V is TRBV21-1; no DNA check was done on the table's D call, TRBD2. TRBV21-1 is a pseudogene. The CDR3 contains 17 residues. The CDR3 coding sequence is TGTGCCAGCAGCAGGGGCCCGGGAGGGGGGTCGGCCTACGAGCAGTACTTC. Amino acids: CASSRGPGGGSAYEQYF.

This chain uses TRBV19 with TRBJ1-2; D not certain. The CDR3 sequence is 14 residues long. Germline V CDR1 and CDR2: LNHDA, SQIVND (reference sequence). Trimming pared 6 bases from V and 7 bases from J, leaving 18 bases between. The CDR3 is CASRRRDSGSGYTF. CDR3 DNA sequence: TGTGCCAGTAGACGACGTGACTCTGGCTCTGGCTACACCTTC.

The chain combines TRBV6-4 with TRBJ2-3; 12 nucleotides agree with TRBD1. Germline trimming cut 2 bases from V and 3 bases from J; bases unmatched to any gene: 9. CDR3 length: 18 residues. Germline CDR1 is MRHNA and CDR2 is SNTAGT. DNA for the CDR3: TGTGCCAGCAGTGACGGGACAGGGGGCGTCAAGGGGACAGATACGCAGTATTTT. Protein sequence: CASSDGTGGVKGTDTQYF.

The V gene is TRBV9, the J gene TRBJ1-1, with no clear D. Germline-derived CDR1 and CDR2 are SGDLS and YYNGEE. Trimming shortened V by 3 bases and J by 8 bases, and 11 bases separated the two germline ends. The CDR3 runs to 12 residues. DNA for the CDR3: TGTGCCAGCAGCGACGGCGGCGGGGAAGCTTTCTTT. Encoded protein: CASSDGGGEAFF.

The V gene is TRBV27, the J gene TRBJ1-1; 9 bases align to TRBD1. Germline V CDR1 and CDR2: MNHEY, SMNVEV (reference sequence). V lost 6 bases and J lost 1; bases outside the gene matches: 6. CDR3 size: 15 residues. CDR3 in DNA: TGTGCCAGCAGGGGGACAGGGAGAACGAACACTGAAGCTTTCTTT. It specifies CASRGTGRTNTEAFF.

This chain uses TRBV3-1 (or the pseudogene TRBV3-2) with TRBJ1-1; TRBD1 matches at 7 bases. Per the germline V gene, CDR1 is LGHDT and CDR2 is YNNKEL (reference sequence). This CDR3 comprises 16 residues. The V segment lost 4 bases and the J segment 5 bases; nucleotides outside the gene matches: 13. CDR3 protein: CASSPYHSQGRTEAFF. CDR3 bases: TGTGCCAGCAGCCCATACCATTCACAGGGGCGGACTGAAGCTTTCTTT.

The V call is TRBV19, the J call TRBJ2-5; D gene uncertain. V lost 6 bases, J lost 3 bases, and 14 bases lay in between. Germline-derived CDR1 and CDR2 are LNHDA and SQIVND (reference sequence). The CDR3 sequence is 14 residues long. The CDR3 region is CASSLAGGKETQYF. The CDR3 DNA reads TGTGCCAGTAGCCTGGCCGGCGGTAAAGAGACCCAGTACTTC. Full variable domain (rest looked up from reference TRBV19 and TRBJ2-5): DGGITQSPKYLFRKEGQNVTLSCEQNLNHDAMYWYRQDPGQGLRLIYYSQIVNDFQKGDIAEGYSVSREKKESFPLTVTSAQKNPTAFYLCASSLAGGKETQYFGPGTRLLVL.

CDR3 nucleotide sequence: TGTGCCAGCAGCTTAGGACAGGGAACAAACTATGGCTACACCTTC. Amino acids: CASSLGQGTNYGYTF. The chain couples TRBV7-3 to TRBJ1-2; TRBD1 aligns across 8 bases. Trimming removed 2 bases from V and 2 bases from J; junction bases left unmatched: 4. This CDR3 region has 15 residues. The germline V gene encodes CDR1 SGHTA and CDR2 FQGTGA.

The CDR3 nucleotides are TGTGCCACCAGTGATCGGACAGGGAGCTGGCTGAACACTGAAGCTTTCTTT. Translating gives CATSDRTGSWLNTEAFF. This rearrangement joins TRBV24-1 to TRBJ1-1, with 8 bases fitting TRBD1. The germline V gene encodes CDR1 KGHDR and CDR2 SFDVKD. Germline trimming cut 3 bases from V and 0 bases from J; bases unmatched to any gene: 8. The CDR3 has 17 amino acids.

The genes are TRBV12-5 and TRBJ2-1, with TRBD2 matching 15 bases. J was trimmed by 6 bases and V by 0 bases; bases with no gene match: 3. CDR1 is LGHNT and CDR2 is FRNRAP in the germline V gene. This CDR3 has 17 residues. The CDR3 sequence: CASGLVRTSGGGNEQFF. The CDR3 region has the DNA TGTGCTAGTGGTTTGGTGCGGACTAGCGGGGGGGGCAATGAGCAGTTCTTC.

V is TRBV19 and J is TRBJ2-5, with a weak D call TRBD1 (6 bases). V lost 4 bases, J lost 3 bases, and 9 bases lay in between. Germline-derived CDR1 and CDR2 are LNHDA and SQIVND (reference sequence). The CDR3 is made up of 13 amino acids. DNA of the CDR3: TGTGCCAGTAGTACTACAGGGAAAGAGACCCAGTACTTC. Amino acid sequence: CASSTTGKETQYF.

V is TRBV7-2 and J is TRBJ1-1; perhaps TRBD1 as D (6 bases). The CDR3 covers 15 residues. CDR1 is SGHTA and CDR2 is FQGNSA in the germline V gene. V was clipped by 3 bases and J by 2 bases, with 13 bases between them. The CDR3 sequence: CASSLAGAGNTEAFF. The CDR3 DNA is TGTGCCAGCAGCTTGGCAGGGGCTGGAAACACTGAAGCTTTCTTT.

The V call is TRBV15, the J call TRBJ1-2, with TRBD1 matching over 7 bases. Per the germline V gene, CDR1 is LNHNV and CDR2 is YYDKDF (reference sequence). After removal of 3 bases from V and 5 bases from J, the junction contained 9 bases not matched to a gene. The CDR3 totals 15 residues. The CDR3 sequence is CATSRSTGALYGYTF. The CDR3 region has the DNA TGTGCCACCAGCAGGAGTACAGGGGCGCTGTATGGCTACACCTTC. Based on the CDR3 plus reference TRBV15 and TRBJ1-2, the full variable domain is DAMVIQNPRYQVTQFGKPVTLSCSQTLNHNVMYWYQQKSSQAPKLLFHYYDKDFNNEADTPDNFQSRRPNTSFCFLDIRSPGLGDTAMYLCATSRSTGALYGYTFGSGTRLTVV.

DNA of the CDR3: TGCGCCAGCAGCTTGGTAGGGACAGGGTCGCAGTATTTT. This translates into CASSLVGTGSQYF. The chain uses TRBV5-1 and TRBJ2-3; 9 bases match TRBD1. The junction had 3 bases not matched to a gene; V was cut back by 0 bases and J by 10 bases. The germline CDR1 and CDR2 sequences are SGHRS and YFSETQ. This CDR3 contains 13 residues.

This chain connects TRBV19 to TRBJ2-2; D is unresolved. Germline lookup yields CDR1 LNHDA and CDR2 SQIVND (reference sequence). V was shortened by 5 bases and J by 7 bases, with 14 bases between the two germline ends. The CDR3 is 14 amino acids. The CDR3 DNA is TGTGCCAGTAGTCCCCGTCAGGTTAGCGGGGAGCTGTTTTTT. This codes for CASSPRQVSGELFF.

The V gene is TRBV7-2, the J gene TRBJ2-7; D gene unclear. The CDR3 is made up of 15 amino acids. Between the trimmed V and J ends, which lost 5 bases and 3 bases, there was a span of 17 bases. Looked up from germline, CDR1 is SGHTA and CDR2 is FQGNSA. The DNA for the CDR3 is TGTGCCAGCAGCCCTCAGAGGCTCAGCTTCTACGAGCAGTACTTC. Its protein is CASSPQRLSFYEQYF.

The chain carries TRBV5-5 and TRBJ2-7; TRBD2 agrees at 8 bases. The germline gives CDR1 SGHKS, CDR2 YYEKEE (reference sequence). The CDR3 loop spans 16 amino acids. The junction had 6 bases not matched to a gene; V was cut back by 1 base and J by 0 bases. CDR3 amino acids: CASSLSAGASSYEQYF. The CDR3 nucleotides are TGTGCCAGCAGCTTGTCAGCGGGGGCTTCCTCCTACGAGCAGTACTTC.

CDR3 DNA sequence: TGCGCCAGCAGCTTGCCAAGACCGGGCGAGCAGTACTTC. Protein: CASSLPRPGEQYF. This rearrangement joins TRBV5-1 to TRBJ2-7; D is undetermined. CDR3 length equals 13 residues. CDR1 SGHRS and CDR2 YFSETQ come from the germline V gene. V gave up 1 base and J gave up 6 bases, with 11 bases separating them.

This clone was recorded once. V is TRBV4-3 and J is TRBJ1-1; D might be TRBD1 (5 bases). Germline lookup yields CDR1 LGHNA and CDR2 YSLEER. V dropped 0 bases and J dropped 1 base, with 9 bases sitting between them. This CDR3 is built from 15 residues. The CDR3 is CASSQDHRRNTEAFF. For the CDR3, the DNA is TGCGCCAGCAGCCAAGATCACAGGAGGAACACTGAAGCTTTCTTT.

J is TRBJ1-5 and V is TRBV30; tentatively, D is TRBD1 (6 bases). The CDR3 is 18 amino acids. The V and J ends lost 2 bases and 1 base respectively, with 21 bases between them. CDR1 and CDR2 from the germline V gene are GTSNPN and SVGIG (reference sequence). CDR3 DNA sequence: TGTGCCTGGAGTCCCACCCTCACAGGGAAGAGCAGCAATCAGCCCCAGCATTTT. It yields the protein CAWSPTLTGKSSNQPQHF.

CDR3 protein: CASSPDSSYEQYF. CDR3 nucleotide sequence: TGCGCCAGCAGTCCGGACAGTTCCTACGAGCAGTACTTC. V is TRBV23-1 and J is TRBJ2-7; D perhaps matches TRBD1 (6 bases). Being an ORF, TRBV23-1 has a function that is uncertain. The CDR3 has 13 amino acids. V shed 4 bases and J shed 1 base, with 8 bases lying between them.